This TCR beta chain comes out of a study of blood T cells in healthy people across ages. V was trimmed by 3 bases and J by 10 bases, leaving 7 bases between them. This CDR3 is 12 amino acids long. Germline CDR1 reads SGHAT; CDR2 reads FQNNGV. Samples had at least 6.5 million PBMCs isolated from them. The study's findings and limits: Investigators viewed diversity estimates from one million T cells as underestimates, the study reported.

Through a sample-barcoded 5' primer and a J-beta primer mix, a second PCR was run for about 6 to 11 cycles. TCRdb passed the 5' RACE reads through MiXCR, listing each CDR3 protein once. The repertoire holds around 2 million distinct CDR3 sequences, with roughly 43% as singletons. Comments on this clonotype: Antigen specificity is unknown.

The sample taken for sequencing was blood. This clonotype was sampled from a human donor in good health. The chain employs TRBV11-2 and TRBJ1-6; D uncertain. CDR3 nucleotides: TGTGCCAGCAGCTTCTTCCAGTCACCCCTCCACTTT. This sequence encodes CASSFFQSPLHF.